This TCR beta chain was sequenced in a study of tumor-infiltrating lymphocytes in primary liver carcinoma. Findings and caveats of the study: Overlap between tumor regions exceeded overlap of tumor with adjacent tissue or blood.

With regard to this clonotype: Antigen unknown. A junction boundary mismatches the germline segment, possibly from a read error.

TCR beta cDNA was made from 400 to 600 ng total RNA with a constant-region primer. Modified slightly, ARM-PCR produced TCR beta libraries over three nested multiplex PCR rounds. The opening two PCR rounds, about 11 cycles each, paired TRBV1-TRBV30 forward primers with a C-beta reverse primer. Each CDR3 protein gets one entry after TCRdb re-called the multiplex PCR reads with MiXCR. The repertoire holds 300,000 to 350,000 distinct CDR3 sequences, with around three fifths as singletons. Alongside blood RNA obtained from unsorted whole blood, germline DNA was also extracted. Germline CDR1 is SGHAT and CDR2 is FQDESV (reference sequence). This CDR3 region has 17 residues.

The chain is built from TRBV11-1 and TRBJ2-6; D unclear. This clonotype originated in a woman aged 30 to 39 with primary liver carcinoma and hepatitis B virus infection. The sequencing sample was made of peripheral blood. In DNA, the CDR3 is TGTGTCAGCAGCTTAGTATATCACGGCTCTGGGGCCAACGTCCTGACTTTC. It codes for CVSSLVYHGSGANVLTF.